A selection of T cell receptor beta chains follows, all from one sample in a study of T cell changes during pregnancy in multiple sclerosis. TCRdb's copy holds only in-frame clones and misses some; the assay was immunoSEQ multiplex PCR. The table lists over 100,000 clones, 90% to 95% of them singletons. Here the sequenced sample was peripheral blood, taken in the third trimester of pregnancy. These receptors originate from a female donor with multiple sclerosis, enrolled in a pregnancy study. The CDR3 runs from the conserved cysteine through the conserved F or W. The D gene is left open where the match is weak. Clone size is shown for a subset of rows, as once, few, many or a class of expanded clone.

v_call: TRBV7-8
d_call: TRBD2
clone_size: -
j_call: TRBJ2-1
cdr3_nt: TGTGCCAGCAGCTTAGATTCCGGGAGGGCTTACAATGAGCAGTTCTTC
cdr3_aa: CASSLDSGRAYNEQFF

v_call: TRBV27
d_call: -
clone_size: -
j_call: TRBJ2-7
cdr3_nt: TGTGCCAGCAGTTGGGGGGGGCGGATCTACGAGCAGTACTTC
cdr3_aa: CASSWGGRIYEQYF

v_call: TRBV30
d_call: -
clone_size: -
j_call: TRBJ2-2
cdr3_nt: TGTGCCTGGGGCCGGGCCGGGGAGCTGTTTTTT
cdr3_aa: CAWGRAGELFF

v_call: TRBV9
d_call: -
clone_size: -
j_call: TRBJ2-5
cdr3_nt: TGTGCCAGCAGCCCGGGACTCCGTCCCCAAGAGACCCAGTACTTC
cdr3_aa: CASSPGLRPQETQYF

v_call: TRBV15
d_call: -
clone_size: -
j_call: TRBJ1-5
cdr3_nt: TGTGCCACCAGCAGAGATAAAGGGGTAGGCAATCAGCCCCAGCATTTT
cdr3_aa: CATSRDKGVGNQPQHF

v_call: TRBV11-2
d_call: TRBD2
clone_size: once
j_call: TRBJ2-1
cdr3_nt: TGTGCCAGCAGCCCGTCACTAGCGACTAGCTCCTACAATGAGCAGTTCTTC
cdr3_aa: CASSPSLATSSYNEQFF

v_call: TRBV5-1
d_call: -
clone_size: -
j_call: TRBJ2-2
cdr3_nt: TGCGCCAGCAGCTTGGCCGGGCTGGGGGGCACCGGGGAGCTGTTTTTT
cdr3_aa: CASSLAGLGGTGELFF

v_call: TRBV6-5
d_call: TRBD1
clone_size: few
j_call: TRBJ1-2
cdr3_nt: TGTGCCAGCAGATCTGGGACAGAGCATGGCTACACCTTC
cdr3_aa: CASRSGTEHGYTF

v_call: TRBV30
d_call: -
clone_size: -
j_call: TRBJ1-5
cdr3_nt: TGTGCCTGGAGTTGGTCCGCCAGTCAGCCCCAGCATTTT
cdr3_aa: CAWSWSASQPQHF

v_call: TRBV18
d_call: TRBD1
clone_size: -
j_call: TRBJ2-6
cdr3_nt: TGTGCCAGCTCACCAGGACCGAACAGGGGTGGCCCTGGGGCCAACGTCCTGACTTTC
cdr3_aa: CASSPGPNRGGPGANVLTF

v_call: TRBV6-6
d_call: -
clone_size: -
j_call: TRBJ1-1
cdr3_nt: TGTGCCACCTTGCGGGACACTGAAGCTTTCTTT
cdr3_aa: CATLRDTEAFF

v_call: TRBV2
d_call: TRBD2
clone_size: -
j_call: TRBJ2-3
cdr3_nt: TGTGCCAGCAGTGGGCCCGGAGCGGGAGGGGGGGCAGATACGCAGTATTTT
cdr3_aa: CASSGPGAGGGADTQYF

v_call: TRBV2
d_call: -
clone_size: -
j_call: TRBJ2-3
cdr3_nt: TGTGCCAGCAGTGAAGCGCGTTCTAGCACAGATACGCAGTATTTT
cdr3_aa: CASSEARSSTDTQYF

v_call: TRBV27
d_call: TRBD2
clone_size: -
j_call: TRBJ2-1
cdr3_nt: TGTGCCAGCAGTTTACTGGTAGCGGGGGCCTACAATGAGCAGTTCTTC
cdr3_aa: CASSLLVAGAYNEQFF

v_call: TRBV7-6
d_call: -
clone_size: once
j_call: TRBJ2-6
cdr3_nt: TGTGCCAGCAGCCCCAGGACAGTTTTCTCTGGGGCCAACGTCCTGACTTTC
cdr3_aa: CASSPRTVFSGANVLTF

v_call: TRBV9
d_call: -
clone_size: once
j_call: TRBJ2-1
cdr3_nt: TGTGCCAGCAGCGTAGACGCAGGGAATGAGCAGTTCTTC
cdr3_aa: CASSVDAGNEQFF

v_call: TRBV6-6
d_call: TRBD1
clone_size: -
j_call: TRBJ1-5
cdr3_nt: TGTGCCAGCAATGACAGGGGGCGCGCATCGGATCAGCCCCAGCATTTT
cdr3_aa: CASNDRGRASDQPQHF

v_call: TRBV5-5
d_call: -
clone_size: -
j_call: TRBJ1-1
cdr3_nt: TGTGCCAGCAGCTTCGGAGGGTCGAACACTGAAGCTTTCTTT
cdr3_aa: CASSFGGSNTEAFF

v_call: TRBV18
d_call: TRBD2
clone_size: -
j_call: TRBJ2-1
cdr3_nt: TGTGCCAGCTCACTTCCGGCTAGCGGGGTCTCCAATGAGCAGTTCTTC
cdr3_aa: CASSLPASGVSNEQFF

v_call: TRBV30
d_call: -
clone_size: -
j_call: TRBJ2-7
cdr3_nt: TGTGCCTGGAGTGTTGGCCTTTCGGGACTGCGTTCCGAGCAGTACTTC
cdr3_aa: CAWSVGLSGLRSEQYF

v_call: TRBV27
d_call: TRBD2
clone_size: -
j_call: TRBJ2-3
cdr3_nt: TGTGCCAGCAGTTCTAGCGGGGGAACAGATACGCAGTATTTT
cdr3_aa: CASSSSGGTDTQYF

v_call: TRBV2
d_call: -
clone_size: once
j_call: TRBJ1-1
cdr3_nt: TGTGCCAGCAGTGTCGGGGGGTTGAACACTGAAGCTTTCTTT
cdr3_aa: CASSVGGLNTEAFF

v_call: TRBV9
d_call: TRBD2
clone_size: -
j_call: TRBJ2-1
cdr3_nt: TGTGCCAGCAGCCCTAGCGGGAGCTCCTACAATGAGCAGTTCTTC
cdr3_aa: CASSPSGSSYNEQFF

v_call: TRBV9
d_call: -
clone_size: -
j_call: TRBJ2-7
cdr3_nt: TGTGCCAGCAGCCCTCGACTAGAGCGCTACGAGCAGTACTTC
cdr3_aa: CASSPRLERYEQYF

v_call: TRBV28
d_call: TRBD2
clone_size: -
j_call: TRBJ2-4
cdr3_nt: TGTGCCAGCAGTCCTAGGACCCGCCGGGGGGACATTCAGTACTTC
cdr3_aa: CASSPRTRRGDIQYF

v_call: TRBV28
d_call: TRBD2
clone_size: -
j_call: TRBJ2-7
cdr3_nt: TGTGCCAGCAAGGGACTAGCATCCGAGCAGTACTTC
cdr3_aa: CASKGLASEQYF

v_call: TRBV9
d_call: -
clone_size: -
j_call: TRBJ2-1
cdr3_nt: TGTGCCAGCAGCGTATCAGGGGACAAGGTCAACAATGAGCAGTTCTTC
cdr3_aa: CASSVSGDKVNNEQFF

v_call: TRBV27
d_call: TRBD2
clone_size: -
j_call: TRBJ2-7
cdr3_nt: TGTGCCAGCAGTCGACTAGCGGGAGGCTCCTACGAGCAGTACTTC
cdr3_aa: CASSRLAGGSYEQYF

v_call: TRBV5-6
d_call: -
clone_size: -
j_call: TRBJ1-1
cdr3_nt: TGTGCCAGCAGCTTCTGGGCCTTACTGAACACTGAAGCTTTCTTT
cdr3_aa: CASSFWALLNTEAFF

v_call: TRBV6-5
d_call: -
clone_size: once
j_call: TRBJ2-2
cdr3_nt: TGTGCCAGCAGTTACCGACAGAACACCGGGGAGCTGTTTTTT
cdr3_aa: CASSYRQNTGELFF

v_call: TRBV30
d_call: -
clone_size: -
j_call: TRBJ1-2
cdr3_nt: TGTGCCTGGAGTGTACTAGAGGGCAGGCTCTATGGCTACACCTTC
cdr3_aa: CAWSVLEGRLYGYTF

v_call: TRBV7-9
d_call: -
clone_size: once
j_call: TRBJ2-7
cdr3_nt: TGTGCCAGCAGCTTAGGCGCCCCCGTCAGGGGTCCCTACGAGCAGTACTTC
cdr3_aa: CASSLGAPVRGPYEQYF

v_call: TRBV9
d_call: -
clone_size: once
j_call: TRBJ1-2
cdr3_nt: TGTGCCAGCAGCTTAGGGGGAGGGTCTGTCGGCTACACCTTC
cdr3_aa: CASSLGGGSVGYTF

v_call: TRBV6-4
d_call: -
clone_size: once
j_call: TRBJ2-7
cdr3_nt: TGTGCCAGCAGAGCCCGAACAGTTTACGAGCAGTACTTC
cdr3_aa: CASRARTVYEQYF

v_call: TRBV7-9
d_call: TRBD1
clone_size: once
j_call: TRBJ2-5
cdr3_nt: TGTGCCAGCAGTTCGGGACAGGGGGGAGCAGAGACCCAGTACTTC
cdr3_aa: CASSSGQGGAETQYF

v_call: TRBV9
d_call: TRBD1
clone_size: -
j_call: TRBJ1-1
cdr3_nt: TGTGCCAGCAGCGTAGTGAGTAGGGGGCGGGACACTGAAGCTTTCTTT
cdr3_aa: CASSVVSRGRDTEAFF

v_call: TRBV19
d_call: -
clone_size: -
j_call: TRBJ1-5
cdr3_nt: TGTGCTAGCCGGGTCGGGGGGGAGCCCCAGCATTTT
cdr3_aa: CASRVGGEPQHF

v_call: TRBV9
d_call: TRBD2
clone_size: -
j_call: TRBJ2-7
cdr3_nt: TGTGCCAGCAGCGGGGGACTAGGGTACGAGCAGTACTTC
cdr3_aa: CASSGGLGYEQYF

v_call: TRBV10-3
d_call: TRBD1
clone_size: -
j_call: TRBJ1-2
cdr3_nt: TGTGCCATCAGTGAGATCACAGGGGGAAAGGGCTACACCTTC
cdr3_aa: CAISEITGGKGYTF

v_call: TRBV9
d_call: TRBD2
clone_size: -
j_call: TRBJ2-5
cdr3_nt: TGTGCCAGCAGCGTAGGCGGGAGTAGAGAGACCCAGTACTTC
cdr3_aa: CASSVGGSRETQYF

v_call: TRBV5-1
d_call: -
clone_size: -
j_call: TRBJ2-3
cdr3_nt: TGCGCCAGCAGCTTAGGCGGGGCTAGCACAGATACGCAGTATTTT
cdr3_aa: CASSLGGASTDTQYF

v_call: TRBV19
d_call: TRBD1
clone_size: few
j_call: TRBJ1-1
cdr3_nt: TGTGCCAGTAGTATGGACAGGGCTGGTGAGGGTGAAGCTTTCTTT
cdr3_aa: CASSMDRAGEGEAFF